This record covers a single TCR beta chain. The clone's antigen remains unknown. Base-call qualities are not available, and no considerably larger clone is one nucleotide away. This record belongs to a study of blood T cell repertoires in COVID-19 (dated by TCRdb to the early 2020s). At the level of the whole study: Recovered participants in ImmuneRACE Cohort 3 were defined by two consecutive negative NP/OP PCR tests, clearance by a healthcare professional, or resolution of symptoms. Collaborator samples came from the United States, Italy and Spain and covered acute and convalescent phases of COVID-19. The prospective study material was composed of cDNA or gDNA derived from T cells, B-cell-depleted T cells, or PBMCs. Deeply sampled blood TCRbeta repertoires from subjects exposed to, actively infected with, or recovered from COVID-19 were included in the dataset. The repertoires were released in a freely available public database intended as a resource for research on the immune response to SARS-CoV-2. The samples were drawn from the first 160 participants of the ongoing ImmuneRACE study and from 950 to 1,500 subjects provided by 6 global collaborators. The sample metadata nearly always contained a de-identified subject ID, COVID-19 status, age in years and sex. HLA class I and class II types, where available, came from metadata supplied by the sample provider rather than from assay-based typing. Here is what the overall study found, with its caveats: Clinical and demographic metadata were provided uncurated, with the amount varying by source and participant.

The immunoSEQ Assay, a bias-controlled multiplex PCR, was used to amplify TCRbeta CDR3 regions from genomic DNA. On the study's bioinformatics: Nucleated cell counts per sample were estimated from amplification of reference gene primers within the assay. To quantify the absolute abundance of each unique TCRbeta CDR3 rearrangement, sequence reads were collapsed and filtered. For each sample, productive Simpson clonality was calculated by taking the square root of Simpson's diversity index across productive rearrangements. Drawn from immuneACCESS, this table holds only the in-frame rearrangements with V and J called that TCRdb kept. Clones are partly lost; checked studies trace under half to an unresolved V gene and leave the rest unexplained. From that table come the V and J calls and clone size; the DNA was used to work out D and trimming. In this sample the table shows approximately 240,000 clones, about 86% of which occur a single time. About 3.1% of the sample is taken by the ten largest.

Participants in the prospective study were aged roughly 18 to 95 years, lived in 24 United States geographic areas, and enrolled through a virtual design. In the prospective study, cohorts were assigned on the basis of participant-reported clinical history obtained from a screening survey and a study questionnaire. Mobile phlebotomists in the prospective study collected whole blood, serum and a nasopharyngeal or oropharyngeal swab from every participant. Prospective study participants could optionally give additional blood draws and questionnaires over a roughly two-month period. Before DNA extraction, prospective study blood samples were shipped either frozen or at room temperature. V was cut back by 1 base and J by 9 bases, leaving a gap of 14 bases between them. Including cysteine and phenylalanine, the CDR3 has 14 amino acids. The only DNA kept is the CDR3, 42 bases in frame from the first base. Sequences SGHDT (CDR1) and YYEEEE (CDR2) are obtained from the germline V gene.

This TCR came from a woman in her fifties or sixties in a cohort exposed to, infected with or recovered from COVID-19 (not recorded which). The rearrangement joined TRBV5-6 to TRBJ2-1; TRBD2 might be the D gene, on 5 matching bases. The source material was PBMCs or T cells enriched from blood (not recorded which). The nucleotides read TGTGCCAGCAGCTTGCGCGGGCCCTGGACTGAGCAGTTCTTC. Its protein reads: CASSLRGPWTEQFF.